Listed below are T cell receptor beta chains from one sample, sequenced in a study of neurological immune-mediated disorders. TCRdb analysed the 5' RACE reads with MiXCR anew, one entry per CDR3 protein. The data contain about 95,000 distinct CDR3 sequences, about 3.8% of them singletons. The sequencing input was PBMCs. Receptors were obtained from a woman aged 18-29 years with multiple sclerosis. Both conserved end residues are part of each CDR3. D genes are given only for firm matches. Clone size, where shown, is once, few, many, or a class for clones that have expanded.

>-|TRBJ2-2|TRBV5-1|many
TGCGCCAGCAGCTTAGAAAGCCTGAGCACCGGGGAGCTGTTTTTT
CASSLESLSTGELFF
>-|TRBJ1-1|TRBV7-2|many
TGTGCCAGCAGCTTAGCGTTGGGGAACACTGAAGCTTTCTTT
CASSLALGNTEAFF
>TRBD1|TRBJ1-2|TRBV7-8|many
TGTGCCAGCAGCTTAGGCAGGGGACAGGGAGCCCTTGGCTACACCTTC
CASSLGRGQGALGYTF
>-|TRBJ2-1|TRBV12-3/TRBV12-4|many
TGTGCCAGCAGTTTACGGAGGGTCGGCGACAATGAGCAGTTCTTC
CASSLRRVGDNEQFF
>-|TRBJ2-7|TRBV7-8|many
TGTGCCAGCAAATCCTCAGGGAGCTCCTACGAGCAGTACTTC
CASKSSGSSYEQYF
>-|TRBJ1-2|TRBV25-1|many
TGTGCCAGCAGTGAATGGGACATGACTAACTATGGCTACACCTTC
CASSEWDMTNYGYTF
>TRBD1|TRBJ2-2|TRBV11-3|-
TGTGCCAGCAGCCCCCAGAGACAGGGTAACACCGGGGAGCTGTTTTTT
CASSPQRQGNTGELFF
>-|TRBJ1-2|TRBV11-2|many
TGTGCCAGCAGCTTAGTTTTTGGGATCCCGCTTGGCTACACCTTC
CASSLVFGIPLGYTF
>-|TRBJ2-7|TRBV4-3|many
TGCGCCAGCAGCCAAGATTCCACAGCCGACGAGCAGTACTTC
CASSQDSTADEQYF
>-|TRBJ1-1|TRBV6-5|many
TGTGCCAGCAGTTGGGCAGGGAACACTGAAGCTTTCTTT
CASSWAGNTEAFF
>-|TRBJ2-5|TRBV20-1|many
TGCAGTGTTGACCCCTTGAGGGGGGACCCTATGGAGACCCAGTACTTC
CSVDPLRGDPMETQYF
>-|TRBJ1-6|TRBV5-1|many
TGCGCCAGCAGCTACGACCCGGGAAATTCACCCCTCCACTTT
CASSYDPGNSPLHF
>-|TRBJ1-3|TRBV28|many
TGTGCCAGCAGTACGGGAGCTGGAAACACCATATATTTT
CASSTGAGNTIYF
>-|TRBJ1-5|TRBV19|many
TGTGCCAGTAGCCCCCATTGGGAGGGTTTAATTCGGCCCCAGCATTTT
CASSPHWEGLIRPQHF
>-|TRBJ1-3|TRBV6-1|many
TGTGCCAGCAGTGAAGATCAGGGAATTGGTGGAAACACCATATATTTT
CASSEDQGIGGNTIYF
>-|TRBJ1-5|TRBV3-1|many
TGTGCCAGCAGCCAAGACGGCGGAAATCAGCCCCAGCATTTT
CASSQDGGNQPQHF
>-|TRBJ1-6|TRBV12-3/TRBV12-4|many
TGTGCCAGCAGTTTGGAGGGGAGTGATGCACCCCTCCACTTT
CASSLEGSDAPLHF
>-|TRBJ2-7|TRBV10-3|many
TGTGCCACCACGGGGCTGACCTACGAGCAGTACTTC
CATTGLTYEQYF